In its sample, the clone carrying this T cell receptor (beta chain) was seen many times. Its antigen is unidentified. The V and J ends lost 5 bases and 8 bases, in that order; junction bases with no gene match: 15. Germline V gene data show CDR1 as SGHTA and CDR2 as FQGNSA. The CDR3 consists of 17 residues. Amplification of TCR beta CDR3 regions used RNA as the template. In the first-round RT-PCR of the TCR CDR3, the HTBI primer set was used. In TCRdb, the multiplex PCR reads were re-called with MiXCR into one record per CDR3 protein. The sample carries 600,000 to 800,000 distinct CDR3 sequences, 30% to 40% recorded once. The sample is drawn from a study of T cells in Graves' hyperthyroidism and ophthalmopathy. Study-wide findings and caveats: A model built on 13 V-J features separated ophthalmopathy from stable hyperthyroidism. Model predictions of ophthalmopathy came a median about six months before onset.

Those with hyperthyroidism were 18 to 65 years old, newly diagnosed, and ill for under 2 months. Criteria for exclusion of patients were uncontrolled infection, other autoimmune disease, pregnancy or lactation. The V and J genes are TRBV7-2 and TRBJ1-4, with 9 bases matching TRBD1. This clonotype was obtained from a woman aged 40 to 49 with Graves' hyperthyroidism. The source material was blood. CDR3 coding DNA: TGTGCCAGCAGCCCCCGGAGGACAGGGGTGGGTGGCGAAAAACTGTTTTTT. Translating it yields CASSPRRTGVGGEKLFF.